This TCR beta chain derives from a study of shared clonotypes between healthy human individuals. Study background: Per-donor plates numbered three CD4 naive, three CD4 memory, two CD8 naive and one CD8 memory.

A word on this clone: As yet, its antigen is unknown.

The CDR3 has 19 amino acids. Trimming took off 3 bases at V and 0 bases at J, with 18 bases between the two ends. Germline V gives CDR1 LNHDA, CDR2 SQIVND (reference sequence). Study-level points and caveats: All-four-donor shared clonotypes had higher generation probabilities than non-shared clonotypes did. Limited genetic and exposure-history diversity came from having few donors.

Researchers divided each subset's genomic DNA evenly across several immunoSEQ plates. Method: immunoSEQ multiplex PCR; TCRdb's copy keeps in-frame clones and lacks some. The data hold hundreds of thousands of clones, with around 72% observed a single time. The sequenced material came from memory CD4+ T cells sorted from blood. Subset defined: CD45RA-negative fraction. This clonotype was obtained from a woman in her twenties or thirties in good health. The genes are TRBV19 and TRBJ2-6; tentative D call: TRBD2 (5 bases). The chain's CDR3 is CASSILGSWESSGANVLTF. DNA of the CDR3: TGTGCCAGTAGTATTTTGGGTAGTTGGGAGAGCTCTGGGGCCAACGTCCTGACTTTC.